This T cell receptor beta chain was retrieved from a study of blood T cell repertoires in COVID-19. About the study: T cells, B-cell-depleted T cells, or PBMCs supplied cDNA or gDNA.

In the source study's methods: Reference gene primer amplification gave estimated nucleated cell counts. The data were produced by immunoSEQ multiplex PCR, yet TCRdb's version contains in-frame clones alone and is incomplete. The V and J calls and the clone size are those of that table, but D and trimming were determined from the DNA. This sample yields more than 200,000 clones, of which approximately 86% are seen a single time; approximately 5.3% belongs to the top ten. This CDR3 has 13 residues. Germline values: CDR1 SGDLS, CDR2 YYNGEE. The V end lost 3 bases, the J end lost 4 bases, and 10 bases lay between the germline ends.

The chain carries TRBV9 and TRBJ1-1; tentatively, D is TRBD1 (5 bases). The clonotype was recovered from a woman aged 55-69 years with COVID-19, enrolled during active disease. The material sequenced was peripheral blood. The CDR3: CASSAPGITEAFF. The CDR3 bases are TGTGCCAGCAGCGCACCAGGGATCACTGAAGCTTTCTTT.